Listed below are T cell receptor beta chains from one sample, sequenced in a study of blood T cell repertoires in COVID-19. Measured with immunoSEQ multiplex PCR; TCRdb has only the in-frame clones, and not every one. The sample has approximately 200,000 clones, 70% to 85% seen once. Sequencing was carried out using PBMCs or T cells enriched from blood (not recorded which). The receptor source for this set is a middle-aged woman with acute COVID-19. CDR3s include the opening cysteine and the closing phenylalanine or tryptophan. D genes are given only for firm matches. Clone size is shown for a subset of rows, as once, few, many or a class of expanded clone.

abundance: few; d_gene: -; j_gene: TRBJ2-3; v_gene: TRBV5-1; CDR3aa: CASSLVALDGTDTQYF; CDR3nt: TGCGCCAGCAGCTTGGTAGCACTAGACGGCACAGATACGCAGTATTTT
abundance: -; d_gene: TRBD2; j_gene: TRBJ2-7; v_gene: TRBV7-2; CDR3aa: CASSVRTSGRAQAYEQYF; CDR3nt: TGTGCCAGCAGCGTTAGGACTAGCGGGAGGGCCCAGGCCTACGAGCAGTACTTC
abundance: -; d_gene: TRBD1; j_gene: TRBJ1-2; v_gene: TRBV4-3; CDR3aa: CASSQGRTQGARGYTF; CDR3nt: TGCGCCAGCAGCCAGGGCCGTACACAGGGGGCGCGGGGCTACACCTTC
abundance: -; d_gene: TRBD1; j_gene: TRBJ2-1; v_gene: TRBV19; CDR3aa: CASSIAQGAWNEQFF; CDR3nt: TGTGCCAGTAGTATAGCGCAGGGGGCATGGAATGAGCAGTTCTTC
abundance: -; d_gene: -; j_gene: TRBJ2-1; v_gene: TRBV21-1; CDR3aa: CASSKPRALLGNEQFF; CDR3nt: TGTGCCAGCAGCAAACCCAGGGCCTTACTTGGCAATGAGCAGTTCTTC
abundance: -; d_gene: -; j_gene: TRBJ2-1; v_gene: TRBV10-1; CDR3aa: CASGGPNEQFF; CDR3nt: TGCGCCAGCGGCGGGCCCAATGAGCAGTTCTTC
abundance: -; d_gene: -; j_gene: TRBJ1-2; v_gene: TRBV7-9; CDR3aa: CASSVRGSGYTF; CDR3nt: TGTGCCAGCAGCGTTAGGGGGTCTGGCTACACCTTC
abundance: few; d_gene: TRBD2; j_gene: TRBJ2-1; v_gene: TRBV5-5; CDR3aa: CASSLRTSGAYNEQFF; CDR3nt: TGTGCCAGCAGCCTACGGACTAGCGGGGCCTACAATGAGCAGTTCTTC
abundance: -; d_gene: -; j_gene: TRBJ2-3; v_gene: TRBV6-6; CDR3aa: CASNSLGGQDTQYF; CDR3nt: TGTGCCAGCAACTCGCTGGGGGGGCAGGATACGCAGTATTTT
abundance: -; d_gene: -; j_gene: TRBJ2-2; v_gene: TRBV9; CDR3aa: CASSAGNGFRVTGELFF; CDR3nt: TGTGCCAGCAGCGCGGGAAATGGTTTCCGGGTCACCGGGGAGCTGTTTTTT
abundance: -; d_gene: TRBD2; j_gene: TRBJ2-1; v_gene: TRBV4-1; CDR3aa: CASPSRTSGYNEQFF; CDR3nt: TGCGCCAGCCCATCCCGGACTAGCGGATACAATGAGCAGTTCTTC
abundance: -; d_gene: -; j_gene: TRBJ1-5; v_gene: TRBV7-2; CDR3aa: CASSPRAGDQPQHF; CDR3nt: TGTGCCAGCAGCCCAAGGGCAGGGGACCAGCCCCAGCATTTT
abundance: -; d_gene: TRBD2; j_gene: TRBJ2-5; v_gene: TRBV10-1; CDR3aa: CASSGGTSGLQETQYF; CDR3nt: TGCGCCAGCAGTGGGGGGACTAGCGGACTCCAAGAGACCCAGTACTTC
abundance: -; d_gene: TRBD1; j_gene: TRBJ2-5; v_gene: TRBV6-2/TRBV6-3; CDR3aa: CASSYRMGTDLQETQYF; CDR3nt: TGTGCCAGCAGTTACCGGATGGGGACAGATCTTCAAGAGACCCAGTACTTC
abundance: -; d_gene: -; j_gene: TRBJ2-5; v_gene: TRBV24-1; CDR3aa: CATSASLGGQETQYF; CDR3nt: TGTGCCACCAGTGCCTCCCTGGGGGGTCAAGAGACCCAGTACTTC
abundance: once; d_gene: -; j_gene: TRBJ2-5; v_gene: TRBV21-1; CDR3aa: CASSNEGQGAETQYF; CDR3nt: TGTGCCAGCAGCAACGAGGGACAGGGGGCTGAGACCCAGTACTTC
abundance: -; d_gene: TRBD1; j_gene: TRBJ2-2; v_gene: TRBV5-1; CDR3aa: CASSNGQGPNTGELFF; CDR3nt: TGCGCCAGCAGCAACGGACAGGGTCCGAACACCGGGGAGCTGTTTTTT
abundance: -; d_gene: -; j_gene: TRBJ2-5; v_gene: TRBV30; CDR3aa: CAWSRLSGETQYF; CDR3nt: TGTGCCTGGAGTCGTCTGAGCGGAGAGACCCAGTACTTC
abundance: -; d_gene: -; j_gene: TRBJ1-1; v_gene: TRBV21-1; CDR3aa: CASSKAGDTSGETEAFF; CDR3nt: TGTGCCAGCAGCAAAGCGGGGGACACTTCAGGCGAGACTGAAGCTTTCTTT
abundance: -; d_gene: -; j_gene: TRBJ1-5; v_gene: TRBV28; CDR3aa: CASSWGGFNQPQHF; CDR3nt: TGTGCCAGCAGTTGGGGCGGCTTCAATCAGCCCCAGCATTTT
abundance: -; d_gene: TRBD2; j_gene: TRBJ2-2; v_gene: TRBV5-6; CDR3aa: CASRDSGVNTGELFF; CDR3nt: TGTGCCAGCAGGGATAGCGGGGTGAACACCGGGGAGCTGTTTTTT
abundance: -; d_gene: TRBD1; j_gene: TRBJ1-3; v_gene: TRBV3-1/TRBV3-2; CDR3aa: CASRSGTALNTIYF; CDR3nt: TGTGCCAGCCGTTCCGGGACAGCCTTAAACACCATATATTTT
abundance: -; d_gene: -; j_gene: TRBJ1-3; v_gene: TRBV30; CDR3aa: CAWMRFSGNTIYF; CDR3nt: TGTGCCTGGATGCGGTTCTCTGGAAACACCATATATTTT
abundance: many; d_gene: -; j_gene: TRBJ2-2; v_gene: TRBV2; CDR3aa: CASSSGEKAPGELFF; CDR3nt: TGTGCCAGCAGTTCAGGGGAAAAGGCACCCGGGGAGCTGTTTTTT
abundance: -; d_gene: -; j_gene: TRBJ1-1; v_gene: TRBV18; CDR3aa: CASSPQLVGNMNTEAFF; CDR3nt: TGTGCCAGCTCACCACAACTAGTCGGCAACATGAACACTGAAGCTTTCTTT
abundance: many; d_gene: -; j_gene: TRBJ2-1; v_gene: TRBV29-1; CDR3aa: CSVGLGLLANEQFF; CDR3nt: TGCAGCGTTGGGCTTGGCCTCCTGGCTAATGAGCAGTTCTTC
abundance: -; d_gene: -; j_gene: TRBJ2-7; v_gene: TRBV5-1; CDR3aa: CASSTRTGSYEQYF; CDR3nt: TGCGCCAGCAGCACCAGGACGGGGAGCTACGAGCAGTACTTC
abundance: many; d_gene: TRBD1; j_gene: TRBJ2-1; v_gene: TRBV5-5; CDR3aa: CASSLDRGDNEQFF; CDR3nt: TGTGCCAGCAGCTTGGACAGGGGCGACAATGAGCAGTTCTTC
abundance: -; d_gene: -; j_gene: TRBJ2-7; v_gene: TRBV28; CDR3aa: CASSHGSAYEQYF; CDR3nt: TGTGCCAGCAGTCACGGGAGTGCGTACGAGCAGTACTTC
abundance: -; d_gene: TRBD1; j_gene: TRBJ1-3; v_gene: TRBV27; CDR3aa: CASSPEQGAENTIYF; CDR3nt: TGTGCCAGCAGTCCCGAACAGGGGGCCGAAAACACCATATATTTT
abundance: -; d_gene: -; j_gene: TRBJ1-1; v_gene: TRBV20-1; CDR3aa: CSASIRGSLNTEAFF; CDR3nt: TGCAGTGCTAGTATACGGGGAAGCCTGAACACTGAAGCTTTCTTT
abundance: -; d_gene: TRBD1; j_gene: TRBJ2-7; v_gene: TRBV6-5; CDR3aa: CAITGTGSYEQYF; CDR3nt: TGTGCCATCACCGGGACAGGGTCCTACGAGCAGTACTTC
abundance: -; d_gene: -; j_gene: TRBJ1-5; v_gene: TRBV5-6; CDR3aa: CASSYQGQPQHF; CDR3nt: TGTGCCAGCAGTTATCAGGGTCAGCCCCAGCATTTT
abundance: -; d_gene: -; j_gene: TRBJ1-6; v_gene: TRBV6-6; CDR3aa: CASSYLGQTLHF; CDR3nt: TGTGCCAGCAGTTACCTCGGTCAAACCCTCCACTTT
abundance: -; d_gene: TRBD1; j_gene: TRBJ1-2; v_gene: TRBV12-3/TRBV12-4; CDR3aa: CASSFNGQVDTF; CDR3nt: TGTGCCAGCAGTTTCAACGGACAGGTAGACACCTTC
abundance: once; d_gene: -; j_gene: TRBJ2-4; v_gene: TRBV11-2; CDR3aa: CASSLGNDRLAKNIQYF; CDR3nt: TGTGCCAGCAGCTTAGGTAACGACAGGTTAGCCAAAAACATTCAGTACTTC
abundance: -; d_gene: -; j_gene: TRBJ1-5; v_gene: TRBV2; CDR3aa: CASSVGVGQPQHF; CDR3nt: TGTGCCAGCAGTGTCGGGGTAGGACAGCCCCAGCATTTT
abundance: -; d_gene: TRBD1; j_gene: TRBJ2-2; v_gene: TRBV9; CDR3aa: CASSPIPGQGNTGELFF; CDR3nt: TGTGCCAGCAGCCCTATTCCGGGACAGGGGAACACCGGGGAGCTGTTTTTT
abundance: -; d_gene: TRBD1; j_gene: TRBJ1-1; v_gene: TRBV5-1; CDR3aa: CASRTGENTEAFF; CDR3nt: TGCGCCAGCAGGACAGGGGAAAACACTGAAGCTTTCTTT
abundance: -; d_gene: TRBD1; j_gene: TRBJ1-1; v_gene: TRBV6-6; CDR3aa: CASSRTGKGEAFF; CDR3nt: TGTGCCAGCAGCCGGACAGGGAAGGGTGAAGCTTTCTTT
abundance: -; d_gene: TRBD2; j_gene: TRBJ2-7; v_gene: TRBV7-2; CDR3aa: CASSLLAGPYEQYF; CDR3nt: TGTGCCAGCAGCTTACTAGCGGGACCCTACGAGCAGTACTTC
abundance: -; d_gene: TRBD2; j_gene: TRBJ2-1; v_gene: TRBV10-3; CDR3aa: CAISRGDNEQFF; CDR3nt: TGTGCCATCTCCCGGGGGGACAATGAGCAGTTCTTC
abundance: -; d_gene: -; j_gene: TRBJ1-2; v_gene: TRBV21-1; CDR3aa: CASSTRAGYTF; CDR3nt: TGTGCCAGCAGCACCCGCGCCGGCTACACCTTC
abundance: -; d_gene: TRBD2; j_gene: TRBJ2-5; v_gene: TRBV7-3; CDR3aa: CASSLREGETQYF; CDR3nt: TGTGCCAGCAGCTTAAGGGAGGGCGAGACCCAGTACTTC
abundance: -; d_gene: TRBD2; j_gene: TRBJ2-1; v_gene: TRBV3-1/TRBV3-2; CDR3aa: CASSQLVSGSAGEQFF; CDR3nt: TGTGCCAGCAGCCAATTAGTAAGCGGGAGTGCGGGTGAGCAGTTCTTC
abundance: -; d_gene: -; j_gene: TRBJ1-6; v_gene: TRBV6-5; CDR3aa: CASMWTLDGNSPLHF; CDR3nt: TGTGCCAGCATGTGGACACTGGACGGAAATTCACCCCTCCACTTT
abundance: -; d_gene: -; j_gene: TRBJ2-7; v_gene: TRBV10-2; CDR3aa: CASSESDRKYF; CDR3nt: TGCGCCAGCAGTGAGTCCGACAGAAAGTACTTC
abundance: -; d_gene: -; j_gene: TRBJ1-1; v_gene: TRBV5-4; CDR3aa: CASSLNKNTEAFF; CDR3nt: TGTGCCAGCAGCTTAAACAAGAACACTGAAGCTTTCTTT
abundance: -; d_gene: -; j_gene: TRBJ2-7; v_gene: TRBV28; CDR3aa: CASSTRTTVRSSYEQYF; CDR3nt: TGTGCCAGCAGTACAAGAACGACAGTACGAAGCTCCTACGAGCAGTACTTC
abundance: -; d_gene: -; j_gene: TRBJ2-7; v_gene: TRBV7-9; CDR3aa: CARAPTGSSEQYF; CDR3nt: TGTGCCAGAGCTCCGACAGGCTCCAGCGAGCAGTACTTC
abundance: few; d_gene: TRBD1; j_gene: TRBJ2-7; v_gene: TRBV7-9; CDR3aa: CASSPGGYEQYF; CDR3nt: TGTGCCAGCAGCCCAGGGGGCTACGAGCAGTACTTC
abundance: -; d_gene: -; j_gene: TRBJ1-6; v_gene: TRBV5-6; CDR3aa: CASSLDARIGSPLHF; CDR3nt: TGTGCCAGCAGCTTGGATGCCAGGATTGGATCACCCCTCCACTTT
abundance: -; d_gene: TRBD2; j_gene: TRBJ2-1; v_gene: TRBV24-1; CDR3aa: CATSDYSGSLDEQFF; CDR3nt: TGTGCCACCAGTGATTATAGCGGGAGTTTGGATGAGCAGTTCTTC
abundance: -; d_gene: -; j_gene: TRBJ2-2; v_gene: TRBV27; CDR3aa: CASTLRGSGELFF; CDR3nt: TGTGCCAGCACTCTGAGGGGGTCCGGGGAGCTGTTTTTT
abundance: -; d_gene: TRBD1; j_gene: TRBJ2-7; v_gene: TRBV7-8; CDR3aa: CASSPRTGWQYF; CDR3nt: TGTGCCAGCAGCCCGAGGACAGGGTGGCAGTACTTC
abundance: -; d_gene: TRBD1; j_gene: TRBJ2-7; v_gene: TRBV28; CDR3aa: CASRKTGGSYEQYF; CDR3nt: TGTGCCAGCAGGAAGACAGGGGGCTCCTACGAGCAGTACTTC
abundance: few; d_gene: -; j_gene: TRBJ1-3; v_gene: TRBV4-1; CDR3aa: CASSQEVRHTGNTIYF; CDR3nt: TGCGCCAGCAGCCAAGAGGTCCGTCACACTGGAAACACCATATATTTT
abundance: -; d_gene: TRBD1; j_gene: TRBJ1-2; v_gene: TRBV27; CDR3aa: CASSPPTGSYTF; CDR3nt: TGTGCCAGCAGTCCTCCGACAGGGAGCTACACCTTC
abundance: -; d_gene: TRBD2; j_gene: TRBJ2-1; v_gene: TRBV3-1/TRBV3-2; CDR3aa: CASSQDGTSGYNEQFF; CDR3nt: TGTGCCAGCAGCCAGGATGGGACTAGCGGCTACAATGAGCAGTTCTTC